This TCR beta chain was sequenced during a study of CXCR3-negative and CXCR3-positive naive CD8 T cells. Germline loops: CDR1 MDHEN, CDR2 SYDVKM. The CDR3 runs 14 residues. UMI-labeled 5' RACE TRB cDNA libraries were prepared from the cells. TCRdb re-called the 5' RACE reads; every CDR3 protein appears as one record, without DNA. Listed are some 150,000 distinct CDR3 sequences; about 0.27% falls within the top ten. Study results and caveats: Both naive subsets had comparably high diversity; memory CD8+ cells much lower. Hydrophobicity of TRB CDR3s was greater in CXCR3-positive naive cells than in CXCR3-negative naive cells.

Note on this clonotype: As yet, its antigen is unknown.

Naivety in CD8+ T cells corresponded to a CD45RO-CCR7+CD27+CD95- phenotype. Material: naive CXCR3+ CD8+ T cells from blood. The subset here: CD45RO-CCR7+CD27+CD95- naive CD8+ T cells expressing CXCR3 (TNR3+). The TCR sequence derives from a human donor in good health. Some clones in this sample may be carry-over from other donors' samples. V is TRBV28 and J is TRBJ2-3; TCRdb reports TRBD1, a call that lacks DNA to check it against. The CDR3 region is CASSLQGVSDTQYF.